Listed here are 20 T cell receptor beta chains from one sample, sequenced in a study of T cells in women clearing cervical HPV infection. This table comes from immunoSEQ multiplex PCR, and its TCRdb copy is limited to in-frame clones, with some not included. Here the sample table reports tens of thousands of clones. Sequencing input: blood buffy coat. These receptors were obtained from a woman between 18 and 69 years old with a cervical HPV16 infection that either progressed to CIN3+ or cleared (not recorded which).

Details on this clone: The read comes to an end 3 residues before the CDR3 does, leaving the germline J gene to fill in the end. The chain has TRBV11-2 and TRBJ2-1, with 10 bases that match TRBD2. Germline V gives CDR1 SGHAT, CDR2 FQNNGV. The J segment lost 6 bases and the V segment lost 2 bases, leaving 4 bases of the junction unmatched. The CDR3 contains 15 residues. The CDR3 region is CASSLLRLAGNEQFF. The sequenced CDR3 bases are TGTGCCAGCAGCTTACTTAGACTAGCGGGCAATGAG.

On this clone itself: The read stops 3 residues short of the end of the CDR3; the missing end is completed from the germline J gene. This rearrangement joins TRBV6-2 or TRBV6-3 to TRBJ1-5, with 11 bases aligning to TRBD1. Unmatched junction bases numbered 7, after V lost 6 bases and J lost 6 bases. The CDR3 has 15 amino acids. Germline CDR1 and CDR2: MNHEY and SVGEGT. The CDR3 bases that were read are TGTGCCAGCAGCACCGGACAGGGGGCGTTTCAGCCC. Amino acid sequence: CASSTGQGAFQP. The full CDR3 is CASSTGQGAFQPQHF.

On this clone: The sequenced fragment ends 3 residues before the CDR3 boundary, so the rest is inferred from the germline J gene. Other nucleotide sequences in the sample specify the same CDR3. The chain links TRBV2 to TRBJ2-7; 10 bases are a match to TRBD1. Germline V gives CDR1 SNHLY, CDR2 FYNNEI. The CDR3 runs to 15 residues. V was clipped by 4 bases and J by 6 bases; unmatched bases: 9. The sequenced part of the CDR3 DNA is TGTGCCAGCAGTGTAGTAGGGACAGGGGTAAGCGAG. It translates to CASSVVGTGVSE. The CDR3 reads in full as CASSVVGTGVSEQYF.

About this clone itself: The DNA ends 3 residues before the CDR3 does, and the rest of the CDR3 is filled in from the germline J gene. The rearrangement uses TRBV2 and TRBJ2-5; D possibly corresponds to TRBD2 (6 bases). CDR3 length equals 13 residues. V was shortened by 8 bases and J by 5 bases, with 15 bases between the two germline ends. Germline V CDR1 and CDR2: SNHLY, FYNNEI. Incomplete CDR3 DNA: TGTGCCAGCGGCGCCCGACGGGGGGAGACC. This sequence encodes CASGARRGET. The entire CDR3 reads CASGARRGETQYF.

In the case of this clone: The CDR3 extends 3 residues past the end of the read, so its final part is completed from the germline J gene. The chain uses TRBV7-2 and TRBJ2-3; no reliable D call. Germline V lookup: CDR1 SGHTA, CDR2 FQGNSA. This CDR3 has 12 residues. Between the trimmed V and J ends, which lost 6 bases and 2 bases, there was a span of 6 bases. This CDR3 reads CASSRVTDTQYF. The CDR3 DNA, read in part, is TGTGCCAGCAGTCGTGTCACAGATACG.

A note on this clone: The junction does not match germline at one end; this may be a read error. The read ends 3 residues early relative to the CDR3; the germline J gene fills the gap. The rearrangement uses TRBV4-2 and TRBJ1-2; D is unclear. Germline V CDR1 and CDR2: LGHNA, YNFKEQ. This CDR3 is built from 14 residues. The CDR3 DNA, read in part, is TGCGCCAGCAGCCAAGATCTAGGAAACTATGGC. Protein product: CASSQDLGNYG. The full CDR3 protein is CASSQDLGNYGYTF.

As for this clone: The read ends 3 residues shy of where the CDR3 ends; the end is completed using the germline J gene. This chain joins TRBV7-2 and TRBJ1-4, with a weak D call TRBD1 (5 bases). CDR1 SGHTA and CDR2 FQGNSA come from the germline V gene. The CDR3 sequence is 15 residues long. CDR3 DNA, as far as it was read: TGTGCCAGCAGCTTAGCCCAGGGCCCTCATTCACCA. Its protein product is CASSLAQGPHSP. The complete CDR3 sequence is CASSLAQGPHSPLFF.

On this clone itself: The read gets to within 3 residues of the CDR3 end, and the germline J gene fills in the rest. The rearrangement joins TRBV20-1 to TRBJ2-3, with D perhaps TRBD2 (5 bases). Trimming pared 4 bases from V and 3 bases from J, leaving 17 bases between. The CDR3 has 15 residues. Germline V lookup: CDR1 DFQATT, CDR2 SNEGSKA (reference sequence). The CDR3 protein is CSATRSSRRTDTQYF. The sequenced part of the CDR3 DNA is TGCAGTGCTACACGGTCTAGCCGGAGAACAGATACG.

Comment on this clone: The missing CDR3 end, 3 residues past where the read stops, is filled in from the germline J gene. The V gene is TRBV5-1, the J gene TRBJ1-1; no reliable D call. The germline CDR1 and CDR2 sequences are SGHRS and YFSETQ. Trimming removed 2 bases at V and 1 base at J, with 6 bases between. The CDR3 has 13 amino acids. The part of the CDR3 DNA that was read is TGCGCCAGCAGCTTACATGAGAACACTGAA. Its protein is CASSLHENTE. The full CDR3 protein is CASSLHENTEAFF.

Note on this clone: The missing CDR3 end, 3 residues past where the read stops, is filled in from the germline J gene. The chain combines TRBV19 with TRBJ2-1, with D possibly called TRBD1 or TRBD2 (5 bases each). CDR1 and CDR2 (germline): LNHDA, SQIVND (reference sequence). Trimming stripped 5 bases from V and 4 bases from J, with 15 bases between. This CDR3 is 15 amino acids long. CDR3 DNA (partial): TGTGCCAGTAGTGAAGAGGGGCAGAATTACAATGAG. Protein: CASSEEGQNYNE. The CDR3, in full, reads CASSEEGQNYNEQFF.

As regards this clone: The read ends 3 residues before the CDR3 terminus; that terminus is restored from the germline J gene. This chain connects TRBV29-1 to TRBJ1-1; no clear D gene. The CDR3 totals 12 residues. CDR1 and CDR2 (germline): SQVTM, ANQGSEA. Trimming cost V 6 bases and J 0 bases, with 8 bases left between them. CDR3 bases read: TGCAGCGTCGACTGGCTGAACACTGAA. It codes for CSVDWLNTE. The whole CDR3 reads CSVDWLNTEAFF.

As regards this clone: The DNA ends 3 residues before the CDR3 does, and the rest of the CDR3 is filled in from the germline J gene. The V and J genes are TRBV18 and TRBJ1-1, with 7 nucleotides matching TRBD1. Germline loops: CDR1 KGHSH, CDR2 LQKENI. This CDR3 region has 11 residues. The CDR3 bases that were read are TGTGCCAGCGTGACAGGGCGGAAA. It yields the protein CASVTGRK. The whole CDR3 reads CASVTGRKAFF.

Worth noting for this clone: With the read ending 3 residues before the CDR3 end, the germline J gene is used to fill in that end. This sequence joins TRBV19 and TRBJ2-4, with D maybe TRBD1 (6 bases). Looked up from germline, CDR1 is LNHDA and CDR2 is SQIVND (reference sequence). The CDR3 is made up of 15 amino acids. CDR3 loop: CASTLRDTGNYGQYF. CDR3 bases read: TGTGCCAGTACTCTCCGGGACACCGGTAACTATGGT. The full variable domain, with the rest looked up from reference TRBV19 and TRBJ2-4, is DGGITQSPKYLFRKEGQNVTLSCEQNLNHDAMYWYRQDPGQGLRLIYYSQIVNDFQKGDIAEGYSVSREKKESFPLTVTSAQKNPTAFYLCASTLRDTGNYGQYFGAGTRLSVL.

With regard to this clone: The read halts 3 residues ahead of the CDR3 end, with the missing end drawn from the germline J gene. V is TRBV13 and J is TRBJ1-4; the D gene is possibly TRBD1 (6 bases). The CDR3 totals 13 residues. Germline values: CDR1 PRHDT, CDR2 FYEKMQ (reference sequence). V was cut by 5 bases and J by 8 bases, with 12 bases left in between. This CDR3 is CASSLQGGEKLFF. The sequenced CDR3 bases are TGTGCCAGCAGCCTACAGGGAGGAGAAAAA.

With regard to this clone: The missing CDR3 end, 3 residues past where the read stops, is filled in from the germline J gene. The J gene is TRBJ1-2, the V gene TRBV2; D might be TRBD1 (6 bases). The CDR3 covers 11 residues. Trimming took 5 bases from V and 6 from J, leaving 7 bases between them. Per germline, CDR1 SNHLY and CDR2 FYNNEI. Incomplete CDR3 DNA: TGTGCCAGCAGTTCAGGGGATGGC. The encoded protein is CASSSGDG. The whole CDR3 sequence is CASSSGDGYTF.

Of note for this clone: The CDR3 end lies 3 residues beyond the end of the read and is filled in from the germline J gene. This chain connects TRBV29-1 to TRBJ2-1, with D possibly TRBD2 on 6 matching bases. From germline, CDR1 is SQVTM and CDR2 ANQGSEA. V was pared by 7 bases and J by 4 bases, with 26 bases between. The CDR3 is 17 amino acids. The CDR3 loop reads CSGGRGLRSSDYNEQFF. The CDR3 DNA, read in part, is TGCAGCGGGGGTAGAGGACTACGATCTAGCGATTACAATGAG.

With regard to this clone: With the read ending 3 residues before the CDR3 end, the germline J gene is used to fill in that end. Other DNA sequences in the sample encode the same CDR3. This rearrangement joins TRBV18 to TRBJ1-1; 10 nucleotides align to TRBD1. The CDR3 spans 14 residues. V lost 3 bases to trimming and J lost 5 bases; unmatched junction nucleotides: 3. Per germline, CDR1 KGHSH and CDR2 LQKENI. Incomplete CDR3 DNA: TGTGCCAGCTCACCGGGACAGGGGAATACTGAA. Translating it yields CASSPGQGNTE. The full CDR3 sequence reads CASSPGQGNTEAFF.

Comment on this clone: The sequenced fragment ends 3 residues before the CDR3 boundary, so the rest is inferred from the germline J gene. The chain links TRBV2 to TRBJ1-5; TRBD1 aligns across 7 bases. Germline CDR1 SNHLY, CDR2 FYNNEI. This CDR3 comprises 13 residues. The V gene end was trimmed by 8 bases and the J gene end by 9 bases; junction bases not matched to a gene: 10. CDR3 DNA (partial): TGTGCCAGCCGGGACAGCGCCTTGTCGCCC. The encoded protein is CASRDSALSP. The complete CDR3 sequence is CASRDSALSPQHF.

Notes on this clone: The read ends 3 residues shy of where the CDR3 ends; the end is completed using the germline J gene. The chain carries TRBV5-4 and TRBJ2-3, with 12 nucleotides matching TRBD2. This CDR3 contains 16 residues. After removal of 7 bases from V and 1 base from J, the junction contained 7 bases not matched to a gene. From germline, CDR1 is SGHNT and CDR2 YYREEE (reference sequence). CDR3 in amino acids: CASFFRLAGGTDTQYF. The sequenced CDR3 bases are TGTGCCAGCTTTTTTCGACTAGCGGGGGGCACAGATACG.

Note on this clone: The sequence runs out 3 residues before the end of the CDR3; the remainder is reconstructed from the germline J gene. The J gene is TRBJ2-7, the V gene TRBV7-9; TRBD2 might be the D (6 bases). Per the germline V gene, CDR1 is SEHNR and CDR2 is FQNEAQ (reference sequence). CDR3 length: 15 amino acids. V was pared by 5 bases and J by 3 bases, with 17 bases between. CDR3 residues: CASSAELAPIYEQYF. The CDR3 bases that were read are TGTGCCAGCAGCGCGGAACTAGCCCCAATCTACGAG.